The 6 T cell receptor beta chains in this list originate from one sample, sequenced in a study of molecular identifiers for immune sequencing clone quantification. Each CDR3 protein is one row after TCRdb ran MiXCR on the PCR reads. The sample includes about 630,000 distinct CDR3 sequences, about 25% seen only once; the top ten take about 0.8%. The specimen sequenced was naive CD8+ T cells from blood, with Jurkat cell RNA spiked in. Stated subset: FACS-sorted CD8+CD4-CCR7+CD45RA+ naive T cells. The receptors were sampled from a human donor in good health. Some libraries in this study had Jurkat cell RNA spiked in.

A remark on this clonotype: A read error may be the cause here, since a much bigger clone is one base away. The chain recombines TRBV7-2 with TRBJ2-7; D may be TRBD1 (6 bases). CDR1 is SGHTA and CDR2 is FQGNSA in the germline V gene. The CDR3 is 14 amino acids. The ends were cut back, 8 bases at V and 6 bases at J, with 20 bases in the middle. In DNA form, the CDR3 reads TGTGCCAGCCGCCCGATGGACAGCTTTGGCGAGCAGTACTTC. The encoded protein is CASRPMDSFGEQYF. Full variable domain (rest looked up from reference TRBV7-2 and TRBJ2-7): GAGVSQSPSNKVTEKGKDVELRCDPISGHTALYWYRQSLGQGLEFLIYFQGNSAPDKSGLPSDRFSAERTGGSVSTLTIQRTQQEDSAVYLCASRPMDSFGEQYFGPGTRLTVT.

The CDR3 DNA follows: TGTGCCAGCAGCTTCCCGGGACACACTGCAACTAATGAAAAACTGTTTTTT. This sequence encodes CASSFPGHTATNEKLFF. The chain employs TRBV11-3 and TRBJ1-4; D may be TRBD1 (6 bases). Germline V gene sequence: CDR1 SGHNT, CDR2 YENEEA. V lost 3 bases, J lost 0 bases, and 14 bases lay in between. CDR3 length equals 17 residues.

The sample holds many counts of this clonotype. The V and J genes are TRBV7-2 and TRBJ2-7; 7 nucleotides agree with TRBD2. The CDR3 length is 14 residues. The germline V gene encodes CDR1 SGHTA and CDR2 FQGNSA. The V segment lost 5 bases and the J segment 2 bases; nucleotides outside the gene matches: 6. The chain's CDR3 is CASSTYGLAYEQYF. CDR3 nucleotide sequence: TGTGCCAGCAGCACCTACGGACTAGCCTACGAGCAGTACTTC. Full variable domain (outside the CDR3, taken from reference TRBV7-2 and TRBJ2-7): GAGVSQSPSNKVTEKGKDVELRCDPISGHTALYWYRQSLGQGLEFLIYFQGNSAPDKSGLPSDRFSAERTGGSVSTLTIQRTQQEDSAVYLCASSTYGLAYEQYFGPGTRLTVT.

Points on this clonotype: A much larger clone lies a single base off, so this may be a read error. V usage is TRBV5-1 and J usage is TRBJ2-7; tentatively, D is TRBD1 (7 bases). Trimming took off 1 base at V and 6 bases at J, with 20 bases between the two ends. Per the germline V gene, CDR1 is SGHRS and CDR2 is YFSETQ. The CDR3 extends over 16 amino acids. CDR3: CASSLSLEGAGCEQYF. For the CDR3, the DNA is TGCGCCAGCAGCTTGTCGTTGGAGGGGGCGGGGTGCGAGCAGTACTTC.

Remarks on this clonotype: This CDR3 fails to terminate in the conserved phenylalanine or tryptophan, so it likely reflects a read error. This chain links TRBV28 with TRBJ1-2; D call uncertain. CDR1 is MDHEN, CDR2 SYDVKM, per germline. This CDR3 has 14 residues. Trimming left V 6 bases short and J 1 base short, with 12 bases between. The CDR3 spells CASSPGRGNYGYTL. In DNA, the CDR3 is TGTGCCAGCAGCCCAGGCCGGGGTAACTATGGCTACACCCTC.

This clonotype has at least ten counts. This sequence joins TRBV5-5 and TRBJ2-3; 7 bases fit TRBD2. The trim removed 2 bases at V and 3 bases at J, leaving 12 bases unmatched. The CDR3 spans 17 residues. Germline V CDR1 and CDR2: SGHKS, YYEKEE (reference sequence). The CDR3: CASSFSPRLALTDTQYF. Written as DNA, the CDR3 is TGTGCCAGCAGCTTTTCCCCGAGACTAGCTCTTACAGATACGCAGTATTTT.